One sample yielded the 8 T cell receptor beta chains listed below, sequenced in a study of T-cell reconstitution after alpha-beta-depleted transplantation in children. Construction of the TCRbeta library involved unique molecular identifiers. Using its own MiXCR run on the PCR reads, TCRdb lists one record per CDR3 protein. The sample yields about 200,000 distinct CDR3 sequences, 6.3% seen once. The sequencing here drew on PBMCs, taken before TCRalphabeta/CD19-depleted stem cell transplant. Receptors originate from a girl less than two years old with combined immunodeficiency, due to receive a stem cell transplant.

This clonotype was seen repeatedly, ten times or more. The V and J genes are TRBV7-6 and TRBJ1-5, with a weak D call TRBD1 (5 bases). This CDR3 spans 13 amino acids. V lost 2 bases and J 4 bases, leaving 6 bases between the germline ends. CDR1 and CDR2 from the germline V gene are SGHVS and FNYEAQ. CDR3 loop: CASSLWGNQPQHF. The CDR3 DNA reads TGTGCCAGCAGCTTATGGGGGAATCAGCCCCAGCATTTT. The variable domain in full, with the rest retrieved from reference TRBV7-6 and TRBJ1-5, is GAGVSQSPRYKVTKRGQDVALRCDPISGHVSLYWYRQALGQGPEFLTYFNYEAQQDKSGLPNDRFSAERPEGSISTLTIQRTEQRDSAMYRCASSLWGNQPQHFGDGTRLSIL.

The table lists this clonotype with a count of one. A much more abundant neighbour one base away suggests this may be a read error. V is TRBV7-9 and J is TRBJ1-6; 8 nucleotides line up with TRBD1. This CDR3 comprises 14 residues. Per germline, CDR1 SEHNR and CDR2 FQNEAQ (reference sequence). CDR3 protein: CVSSPGTGSSPLHF. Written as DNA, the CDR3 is TGTGTCAGCAGCCCCGGGACAGGTTCTTCACCCCTCCACTTT.

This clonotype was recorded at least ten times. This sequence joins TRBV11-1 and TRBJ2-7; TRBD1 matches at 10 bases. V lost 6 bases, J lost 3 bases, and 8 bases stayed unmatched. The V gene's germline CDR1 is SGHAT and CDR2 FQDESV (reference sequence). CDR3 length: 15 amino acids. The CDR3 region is CASSAPGQGIYEQYF. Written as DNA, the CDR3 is TGTGCCAGCAGTGCTCCGGGACAGGGGATCTACGAGCAGTACTTC.

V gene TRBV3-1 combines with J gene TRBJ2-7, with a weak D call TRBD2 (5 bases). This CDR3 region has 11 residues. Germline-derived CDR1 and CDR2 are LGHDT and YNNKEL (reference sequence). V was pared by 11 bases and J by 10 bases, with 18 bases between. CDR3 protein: CAFCLSGSQYF. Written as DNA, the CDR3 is TGTGCCTTCTGTTTGTCGGGGTCCCAGTACTTC.

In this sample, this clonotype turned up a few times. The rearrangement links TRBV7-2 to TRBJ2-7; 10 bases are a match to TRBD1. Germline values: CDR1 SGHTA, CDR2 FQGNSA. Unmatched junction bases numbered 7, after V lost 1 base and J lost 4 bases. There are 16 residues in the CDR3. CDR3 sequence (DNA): TGTGCCAGCAGCTTAGTGTCGGGACAGGGGCTTTACGAGCAGTACTTC. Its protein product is CASSLVSGQGLYEQYF.

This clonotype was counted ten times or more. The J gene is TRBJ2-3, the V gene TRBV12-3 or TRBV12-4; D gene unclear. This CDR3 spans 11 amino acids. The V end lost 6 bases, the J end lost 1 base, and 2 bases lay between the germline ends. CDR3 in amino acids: CASRGTDTQYF. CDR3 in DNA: TGTGCCAGCAGAGGCACAGATACGCAGTATTTT.

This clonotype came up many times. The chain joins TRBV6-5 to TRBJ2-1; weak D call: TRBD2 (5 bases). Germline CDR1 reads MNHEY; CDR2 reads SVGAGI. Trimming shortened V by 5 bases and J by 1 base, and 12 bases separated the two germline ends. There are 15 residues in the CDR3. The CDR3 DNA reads TGTGCCAGCAGTCCATTAAGCGGTTCCTACAATGAGCAGTTCTTC. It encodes CASSPLSGSYNEQFF.

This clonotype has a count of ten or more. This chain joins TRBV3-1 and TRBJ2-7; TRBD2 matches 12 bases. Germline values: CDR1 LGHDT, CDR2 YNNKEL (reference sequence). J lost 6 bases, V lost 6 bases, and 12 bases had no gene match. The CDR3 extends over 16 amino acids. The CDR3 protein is CASSRLAGVLGFEQYF. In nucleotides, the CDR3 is TGTGCCAGCAGTCGACTAGCGGGAGTTCTCGGATTCGAGCAGTACTTC.